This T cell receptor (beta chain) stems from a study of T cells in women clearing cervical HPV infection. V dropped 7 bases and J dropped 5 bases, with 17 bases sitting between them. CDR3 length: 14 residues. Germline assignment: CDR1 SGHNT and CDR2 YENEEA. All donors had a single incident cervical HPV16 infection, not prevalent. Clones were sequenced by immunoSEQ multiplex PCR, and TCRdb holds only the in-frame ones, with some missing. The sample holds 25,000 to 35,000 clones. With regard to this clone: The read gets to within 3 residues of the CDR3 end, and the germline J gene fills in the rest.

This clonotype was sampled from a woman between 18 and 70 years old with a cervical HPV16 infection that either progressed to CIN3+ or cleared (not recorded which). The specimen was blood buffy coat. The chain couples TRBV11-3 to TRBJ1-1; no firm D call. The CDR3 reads CASTRLAQGTEAFF. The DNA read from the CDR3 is TGTGCCAGCACCCGTCTGGCCCAAGGGACTGAA.